The present entry profiles one T cell receptor (beta chain) with its context. Its cognate antigen is unknown. This sample was taken from a study of shared clonotypes between healthy human individuals. Study-wide context: Three men and a couple of women, aged 18 to 49, were donors.

Clones were sequenced by immunoSEQ multiplex PCR, and TCRdb holds only the in-frame ones, with some missing. The data contain 1.5 million to 2.5 million clones, over 85% of them singletons. Findings of the study overall: Memory subsets generally showed smaller estimated richness than naive subsets did.

Naive CD8 cells, CD45RO-negative and positively selected for CCR7, excluded terminally differentiated effector memory CD45RA+ cells. The CDR3 extends over 11 amino acids. Germline-derived CDR1 and CDR2 are MNHEY and SVGAGI. V was trimmed by 6 bases and J by 6 bases, leaving 9 bases between them. The clonotype originates from a man aged 18-30 years in good health. The gene calls are TRBV6-5 and TRBJ2-7; D may be TRBD2 (6 bases). Input material: naive CD8+ T cells sorted from blood. This CDR3 is CASSPGGEQYF. The CDR3 DNA follows: TGTGCCAGCAGCCCCGGGGGCGAGCAGTACTTC.